Each of the 2 T cell receptor beta chains below was sequenced from the same sample in a study of blood T cell repertoires in COVID-19. TCRdb's copy holds only in-frame clones and misses some; the assay was immunoSEQ multiplex PCR. The repertoire includes fewer than 500,000 clones, about four fifths of them detected once, and 0.85% to 1.2% sits in the top ten. Source material: peripheral blood. Receptors originate from a human donor with acute or convalescent COVID-19. The donor label of this sample is uncertain.

The V and J genes are TRBV2 and TRBJ2-3; D is ambiguous. Germline V gene lookup returns CDR1 SNHLY and CDR2 FYNNEI. The CDR3 is 16 amino acids. V shed 6 bases and J shed 4 bases, with 20 bases lying between them. For the CDR3, the DNA is TGTGCCAGCAGCACAAACGGGTTTCGCGGCTCAGATACGCAGTATTTT. It yields the protein CASSTNGFRGSDTQYF.

A note on this clone: A read error may produce the germline difference seen at one junction end. This chain uses TRBV7-9 with TRBJ2-4, with 9 bases lining up with TRBD1. Germline CDR1 SEHNR, CDR2 FQNEAQ (reference sequence). This CDR3 contains 16 residues. The CDR3: CASSPSPGQGGPVKDF. The DNA for the CDR3 is TGTGCCAGCAGCCCATCTCCGGGACAGGGAGGGCCCGTTAAGGACTTC.